The clone carrying this T cell receptor beta chain came up once. TCRdb's copy holds only in-frame clones and misses some; the assay was immunoSEQ multiplex PCR. The top ten clones hold roughly 1.2% of a sample with about 2 million clones, over 85% of them seen once. The trim removed 4 bases at V and 5 bases at J, leaving 13 bases unmatched. This CDR3 comprises 17 residues. In germline, CDR1 is MDHEN, CDR2 SYDVKM. The data were obtained in a study of shared clonotypes between healthy human individuals. It was CD45RO-negative cells, positively selected for CCR7, that made up naive CD8 cells, with terminally differentiated effector memory CD45RA+ cells excluded.

V is TRBV28 and J is TRBJ2-7, with TRBD1 matching over 11 bases. Source material: naive CD8+ T cells sorted from blood. The clonotype comes from a man aged 18 to 35 in good health. In nucleotides, the CDR3 is TGTGCCAGCAGTTCGGACAGGGGGCAATGGCCTAGGAACGAGCAGTACTTC. Amino acid sequence: CASSSDRGQWPRNEQYF.